Sequencing of this T cell receptor beta chain was carried out in a study of beta chain features in type 1 diabetes. Study-level results: Researchers reported that naive, central memory and Treg TCRB repertoires appeared more similar in patients than in healthy donors. Shortening that was moderate but significant affected the TCRB CDR3s of Type 1 diabetes patients in all four CD4+ subsets.

The CDR3 consists of 17 residues. V was cut by 3 bases and J by 8 bases, with 24 bases left in between. CDR1 MNHEY and CDR2 SMNVEV come from the germline V gene (reference sequence). The table lists this clone with a few counts. Its antigen is not known. Sequenced material consisted of expressed TCRB transcripts (all of the isolated RNA was reverse transcribed). The repertoire was sequenced with immunoSEQ multiplex PCR; TCRdb's copy has only in-frame clones and lacks some. The table records 230,000 or so clones, 16% of them present only once. The clonotype originates from a man under 40 with type 1 diabetes. The rearrangement links TRBV27 to TRBJ2-3; the D gene is possibly TRBD2 (6 bases). What was sequenced was naive CD4+ T cells from blood. The CDR3 region has the DNA TGTGCCAGCAGTTTGATCCCTAGGGACTCAGGAGGCGGTACGCAGTATTTT. Amino acid sequence: CASSLIPRDSGGGTQYF.